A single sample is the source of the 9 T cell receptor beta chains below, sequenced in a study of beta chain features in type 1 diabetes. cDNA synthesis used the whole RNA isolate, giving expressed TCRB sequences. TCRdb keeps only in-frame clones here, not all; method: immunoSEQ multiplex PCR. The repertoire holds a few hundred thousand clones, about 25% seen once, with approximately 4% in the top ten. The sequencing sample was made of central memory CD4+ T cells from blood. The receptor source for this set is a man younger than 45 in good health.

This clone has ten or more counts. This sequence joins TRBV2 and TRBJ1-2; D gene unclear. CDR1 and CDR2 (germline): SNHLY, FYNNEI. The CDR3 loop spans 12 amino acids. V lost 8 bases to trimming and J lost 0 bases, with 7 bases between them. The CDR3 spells CASAQPNYGYTF. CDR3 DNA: TGTGCCAGCGCACAGCCTAACTATGGCTACACCTTC.

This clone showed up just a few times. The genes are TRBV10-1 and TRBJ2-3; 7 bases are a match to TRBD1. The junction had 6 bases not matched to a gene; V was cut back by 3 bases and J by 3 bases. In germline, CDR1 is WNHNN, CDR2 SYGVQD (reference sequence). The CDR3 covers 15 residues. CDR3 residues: CASSDGAGGTDTQYF. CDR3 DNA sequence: TGCGCCAGCAGTGATGGGGCAGGGGGAACAGATACGCAGTATTTT.

The CDR3 DNA reads as TGTGCCAGCAGCTTTCCCCCTTCCGAGGCCCGGTTGGGCGAGCAGTACTTC. Its protein product is CASSFPPSEARLGEQYF. V is TRBV11-2 and J is TRBJ2-7; D not resolved. Trimming removed 3 bases at V and 6 bases at J, with 24 bases between. CDR1 and CDR2 from the germline V gene are SGHAT and FQNNGV. This CDR3 region has 17 residues.

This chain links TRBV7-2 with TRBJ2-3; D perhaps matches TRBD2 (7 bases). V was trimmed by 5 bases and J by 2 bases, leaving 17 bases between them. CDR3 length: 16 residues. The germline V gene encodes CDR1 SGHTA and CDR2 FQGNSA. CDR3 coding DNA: TGTGCCAGCAGCACAGGACAGCGGGGTAACACAGATACGCAGTATTTT. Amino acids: CASSTGQRGNTDTQYF.

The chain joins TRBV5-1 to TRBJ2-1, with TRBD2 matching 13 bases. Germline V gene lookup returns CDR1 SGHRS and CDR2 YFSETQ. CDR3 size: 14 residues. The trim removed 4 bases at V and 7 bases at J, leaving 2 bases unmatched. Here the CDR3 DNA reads TGCGCCAGCAGCACGGGACTAGCGGGGAATGAGCAGTTCTTC. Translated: CASSTGLAGNEQFF.

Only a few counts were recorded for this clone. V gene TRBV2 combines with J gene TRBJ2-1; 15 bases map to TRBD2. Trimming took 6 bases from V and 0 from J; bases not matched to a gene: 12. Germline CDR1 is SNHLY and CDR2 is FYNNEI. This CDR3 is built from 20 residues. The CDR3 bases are TGTGCCAGCAGGAAGGGTCGAGGACTAGCGGGAGGGACCTCCTACAATGAGCAGTTCTTC. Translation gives CASRKGRGLAGGTSYNEQFF.

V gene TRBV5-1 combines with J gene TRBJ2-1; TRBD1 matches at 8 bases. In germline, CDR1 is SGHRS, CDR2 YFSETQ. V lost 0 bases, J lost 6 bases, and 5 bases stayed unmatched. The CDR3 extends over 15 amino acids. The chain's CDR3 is CASSLAGGAGNEQFF. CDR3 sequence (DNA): TGCGCCAGCAGCTTGGCAGGGGGCGCAGGCAATGAGCAGTTCTTC.

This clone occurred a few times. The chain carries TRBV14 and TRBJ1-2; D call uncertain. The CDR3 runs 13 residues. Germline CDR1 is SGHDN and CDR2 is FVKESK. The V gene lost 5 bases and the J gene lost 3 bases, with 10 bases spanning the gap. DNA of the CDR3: TGTGCCAGCAGCTTGGGTCCCTACTATGGCTACACCTTC. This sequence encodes CASSLGPYYGYTF.

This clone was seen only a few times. CDR3 bases: TGCGCCAGCAGCTTGCAGCAGCCCGGATACAATGAGCAGTTCTTC. Its translation is CASSLQQPGYNEQFF. The genes are TRBV5-1 and TRBJ2-1; D gene unclear. Germline V CDR1 and CDR2: SGHRS, YFSETQ. Trimming pared 1 base from V and 4 bases from J, leaving 12 bases between. The CDR3 is 15 residues long.